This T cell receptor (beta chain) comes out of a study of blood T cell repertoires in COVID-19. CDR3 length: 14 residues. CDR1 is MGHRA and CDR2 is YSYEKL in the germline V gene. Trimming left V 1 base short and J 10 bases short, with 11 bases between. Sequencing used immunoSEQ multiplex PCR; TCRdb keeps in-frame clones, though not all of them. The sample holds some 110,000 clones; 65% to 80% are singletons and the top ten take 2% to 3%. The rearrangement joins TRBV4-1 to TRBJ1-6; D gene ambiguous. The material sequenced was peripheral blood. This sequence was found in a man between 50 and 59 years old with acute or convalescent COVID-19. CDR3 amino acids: CASSQGLRNSPLHF. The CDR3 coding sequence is TGCGCCAGCAGCCAAGGGCTTCGTAACTCACCCCTCCACTTT.